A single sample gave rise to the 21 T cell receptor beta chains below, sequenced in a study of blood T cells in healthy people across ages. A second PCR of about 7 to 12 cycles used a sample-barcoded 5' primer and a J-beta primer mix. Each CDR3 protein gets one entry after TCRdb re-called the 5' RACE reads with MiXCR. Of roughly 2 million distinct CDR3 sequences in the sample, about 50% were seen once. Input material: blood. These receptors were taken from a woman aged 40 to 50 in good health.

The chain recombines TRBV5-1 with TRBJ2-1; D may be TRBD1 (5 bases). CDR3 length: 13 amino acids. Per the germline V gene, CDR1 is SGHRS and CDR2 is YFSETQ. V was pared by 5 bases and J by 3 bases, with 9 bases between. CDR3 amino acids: CASREGDYNEQFF. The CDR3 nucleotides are TGCGCCAGCAGGGAAGGGGACTACAATGAGCAGTTCTTC.

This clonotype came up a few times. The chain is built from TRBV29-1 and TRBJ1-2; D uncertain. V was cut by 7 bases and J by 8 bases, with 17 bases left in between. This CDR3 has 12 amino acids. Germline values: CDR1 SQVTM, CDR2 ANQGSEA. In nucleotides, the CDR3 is TGCAGCGGAATAGGCAGTGCCCAGGGCTACACCTTC. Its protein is CSGIGSAQGYTF.

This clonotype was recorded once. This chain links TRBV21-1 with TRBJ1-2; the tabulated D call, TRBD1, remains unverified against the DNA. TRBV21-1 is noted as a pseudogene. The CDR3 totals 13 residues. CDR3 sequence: CASGETGRYGYTF. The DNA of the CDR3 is TGTGCCAGCGGGGAGACAGGGCGATATGGCTACACCTTC.

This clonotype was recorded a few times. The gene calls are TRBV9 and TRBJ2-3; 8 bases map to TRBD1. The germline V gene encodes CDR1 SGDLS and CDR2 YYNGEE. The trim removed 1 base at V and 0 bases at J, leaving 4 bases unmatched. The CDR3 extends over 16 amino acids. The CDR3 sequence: CASSVRTGSSTDTQYF. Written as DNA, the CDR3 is TGTGCCAGCAGCGTAAGGACAGGGTCTAGCACAGATACGCAGTATTTT.

The CDR3: CASSTRQGGEKLFF. CDR3 in DNA: TGTGCCAGCAGTACTCGACAGGGAGGAGAAAAACTGTTTTTT. The chain links TRBV12-3 or TRBV12-4 to TRBJ1-4; 7 positions match TRBD1. V shed 5 bases, J shed 8 bases, and the junction held 8 bases outside the gene matches. The CDR3 extends over 14 amino acids.

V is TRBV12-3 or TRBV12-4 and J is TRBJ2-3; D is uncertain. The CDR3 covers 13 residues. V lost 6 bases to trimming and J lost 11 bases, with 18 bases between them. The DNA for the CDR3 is TGTGCCAGCAGCCGCGTAAGGGCAGATGTGCAGTATTTT. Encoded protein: CASSRVRADVQYF.

The CDR3 reads CATSLSGIDGYTF. CDR3 nucleotides: TGTGCCACCAGCCTCTCAGGGATCGATGGCTACACCTTC. The rearrangement uses TRBV24-1 and TRBJ1-2, with a tentative D call TRBD1 (5 bases). The V gene lost 7 bases and the J gene lost 6 bases, with 14 bases spanning the gap. Germline CDR1 reads KGHDR; CDR2 reads SFDVKD. The CDR3 sequence is 13 residues long.

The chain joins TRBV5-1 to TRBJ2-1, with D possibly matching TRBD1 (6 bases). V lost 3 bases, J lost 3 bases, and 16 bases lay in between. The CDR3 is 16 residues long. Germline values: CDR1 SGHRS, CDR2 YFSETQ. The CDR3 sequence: CASSSLGDTSYNEQFF. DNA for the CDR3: TGCGCCAGCAGCTCGTTAGGGGACACCAGCTACAATGAGCAGTTCTTC. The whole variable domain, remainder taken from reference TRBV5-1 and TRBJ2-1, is KAGVTQTPRYLIKTRGQQVTLSCSPISGHRSVSWYQQTPGQGLQFLFEYFSETQRNKGNFPGRFSGRQFSNSRSEMNVSTLELGDSALYLCASSSLGDTSYNEQFFGPGTRLTVL.

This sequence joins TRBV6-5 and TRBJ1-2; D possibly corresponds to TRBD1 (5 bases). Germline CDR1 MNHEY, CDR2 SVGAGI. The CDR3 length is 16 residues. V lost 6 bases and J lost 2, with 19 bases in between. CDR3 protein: CASRAPVGERNYGYTF. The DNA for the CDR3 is TGTGCCAGCAGAGCCCCAGTAGGGGAGAGGAACTATGGCTACACCTTC.

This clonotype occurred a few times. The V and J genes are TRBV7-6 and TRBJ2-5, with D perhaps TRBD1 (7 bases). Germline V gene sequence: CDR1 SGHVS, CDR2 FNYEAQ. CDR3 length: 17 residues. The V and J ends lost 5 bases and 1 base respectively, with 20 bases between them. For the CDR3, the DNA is TGTGCCAGCAGCCGCGGGACATCTCGGGACAGCCAAGAGACCCAGTACTTC. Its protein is CASSRGTSRDSQETQYF. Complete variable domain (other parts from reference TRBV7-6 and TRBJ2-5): GAGVSQSPRYKVTKRGQDVALRCDPISGHVSLYWYRQALGQGPEFLTYFNYEAQQDKSGLPNDRFSAERPEGSISTLTIQRTEQRDSAMYRCASSRGTSRDSQETQYFGPGTRLLVL.

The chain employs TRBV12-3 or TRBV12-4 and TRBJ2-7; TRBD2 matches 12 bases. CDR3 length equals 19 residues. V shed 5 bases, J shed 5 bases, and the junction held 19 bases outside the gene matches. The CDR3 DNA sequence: TGTGCCAGCAGTCATACCGGGACTAGCGGGTACGGACCCCCCCACGAGCAGTACTTC. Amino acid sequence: CASSHTGTSGYGPPHEQYF.

The CDR3 DNA reads TGTGCCAGCAGTTTGTTGACTAGCGGCATCACAGATACGCAGTATTTT. Its translation is CASSLLTSGITDTQYF. V gene TRBV28 combines with J gene TRBJ2-3; 9 bases match TRBD2. CDR3 size: 16 residues. V lost 3 bases, J lost 2 bases, and 6 bases stayed unmatched. Germline V gene lookup returns CDR1 MDHEN and CDR2 SYDVKM.

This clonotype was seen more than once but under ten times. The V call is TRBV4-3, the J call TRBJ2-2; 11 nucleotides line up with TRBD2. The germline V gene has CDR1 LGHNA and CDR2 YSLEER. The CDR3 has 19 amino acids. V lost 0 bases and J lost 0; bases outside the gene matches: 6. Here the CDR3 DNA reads TGCGCCAGCAGCCAAGATCACAGTAGCGGGGGGGCGAACACCGGGGAGCTGTTTTTT. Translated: CASSQDHSSGGANTGELFF.

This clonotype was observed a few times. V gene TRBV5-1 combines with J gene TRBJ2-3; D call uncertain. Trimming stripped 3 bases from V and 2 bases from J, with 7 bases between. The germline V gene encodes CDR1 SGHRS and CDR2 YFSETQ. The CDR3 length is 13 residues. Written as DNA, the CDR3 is TGCGCCAGCAGCTGCCAGGACACAGATACGCAGTATTTT. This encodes CASSCQDTDTQYF.

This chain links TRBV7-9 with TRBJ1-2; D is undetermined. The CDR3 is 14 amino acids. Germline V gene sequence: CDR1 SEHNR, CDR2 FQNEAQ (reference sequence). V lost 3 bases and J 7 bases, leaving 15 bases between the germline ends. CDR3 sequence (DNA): TGTGCCAGCAGCTTCTCAGTTAACGGCTTTGGCTACACCTTC. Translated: CASSFSVNGFGYTF.

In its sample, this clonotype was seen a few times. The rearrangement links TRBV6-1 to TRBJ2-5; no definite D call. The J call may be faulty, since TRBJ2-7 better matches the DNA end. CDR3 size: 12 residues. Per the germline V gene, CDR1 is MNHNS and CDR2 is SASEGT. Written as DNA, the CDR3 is TGTGCCAGCAGTGAATTGTTTTACGAGCAGTACTTC. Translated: CASSELFYEQYF.

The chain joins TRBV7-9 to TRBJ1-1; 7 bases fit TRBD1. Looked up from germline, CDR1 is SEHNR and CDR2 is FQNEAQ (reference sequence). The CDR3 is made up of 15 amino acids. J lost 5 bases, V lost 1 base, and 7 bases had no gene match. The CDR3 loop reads CASSLVQGVATEAFF. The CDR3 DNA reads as TGTGCCAGCAGCTTAGTTCAGGGGGTGGCGACTGAAGCTTTCTTT.

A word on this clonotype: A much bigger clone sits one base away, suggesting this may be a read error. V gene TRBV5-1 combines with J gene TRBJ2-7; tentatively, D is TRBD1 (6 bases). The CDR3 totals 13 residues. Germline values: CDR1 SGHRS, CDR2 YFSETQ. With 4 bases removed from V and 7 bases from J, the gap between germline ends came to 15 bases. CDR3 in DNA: TGCGCCAGCAGCCCGAGGACAGATTTAGAGCAGTACTTC. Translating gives CASSPRTDLEQYF.

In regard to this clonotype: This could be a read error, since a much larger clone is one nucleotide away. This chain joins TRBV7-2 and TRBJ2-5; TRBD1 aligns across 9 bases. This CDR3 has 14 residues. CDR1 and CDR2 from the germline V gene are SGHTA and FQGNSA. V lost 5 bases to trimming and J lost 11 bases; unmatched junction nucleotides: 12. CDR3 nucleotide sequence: TGTGCCAGCAGCGCCGGGACAGGGTTGGGGGAGCAGTACTTC. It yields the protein CASSAGTGLGEQYF.

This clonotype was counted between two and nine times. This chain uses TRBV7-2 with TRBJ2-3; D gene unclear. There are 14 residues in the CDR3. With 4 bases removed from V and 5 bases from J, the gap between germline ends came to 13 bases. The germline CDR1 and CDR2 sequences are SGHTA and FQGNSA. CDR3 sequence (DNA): TGTGCCAGCAGCTACCGGGCCGCGGTAGATACGCAGTATTTT. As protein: CASSYRAAVDTQYF. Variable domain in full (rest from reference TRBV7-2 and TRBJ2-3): GAGVSQSPSNKVTEKGKDVELRCDPISGHTALYWYRQSLGQGLEFLIYFQGNSAPDKSGLPSDRFSAERTGGSVSTLTIQRTQQEDSAVYLCASSYRAAVDTQYFGPGTRLTVL.

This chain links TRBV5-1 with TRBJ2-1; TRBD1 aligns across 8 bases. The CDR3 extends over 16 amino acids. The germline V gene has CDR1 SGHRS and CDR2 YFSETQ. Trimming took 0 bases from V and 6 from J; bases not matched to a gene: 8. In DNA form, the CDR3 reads TGCGCCAGCAGCTTGGGTGAACAGGGGGTCCGCAATGAGCAGTTCTTC. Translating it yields CASSLGEQGVRNEQFF.